This T cell receptor (beta chain) stems from a study of naive and memory T cell subsets. Cells stained for CD3, CD4, CD8, CD45RA, CD27 and viability were sorted into four CD45RA/CD27 subsets. General study points: Especially in CD8 cells, naive repertoires contained a few larger clonotypes, possibly CD45RA-re-expressing memory cells. Clonotypes are single alpha or beta chains, not paired receptors. In CD4 and CD8 cells, diversity dropped from naive through EMRA.

An equimolar mix of two oligonucleotides served as the beta constant-region primer for TRBC1 and TRBC2. Nested alpha and beta constant-region primers with the SP2 primer drove four PCR rounds on ligated cDNA. A 12-nucleotide UMI and the SP2 primer were added to the cDNA 3' end by oligonucleotide ligation. TCRdb itself ran the UMI-ligation and nested PCR reads through MiXCR, one entry per CDR3 protein. The data hold around 93,000 distinct CDR3 sequences, with 11% observed a single time. V gave up 6 bases and J gave up 2 bases; unmatched junction bases: 6. CDR1 and CDR2 (germline): MNHEY, SVGAGI. The CDR3 contains 14 residues. This clonotype was seen only a few times. The antigen remains undetermined.

Sequenced: naive CD4+ T cells from blood. V is TRBV6-5 and J is TRBJ1-2; 7 nucleotides match TRBD1. The receptor was isolated from a human donor in good health. The CDR3 nucleotides are TGTGCCAGCAGGAGGGACAGCCCCAACTATGGCTACACCTTC. Translating gives CASRRDSPNYGYTF.